This TCR beta chain was documented in a study of T cell changes during pregnancy in multiple sclerosis. Sequenced by immunoSEQ multiplex PCR; TCRdb stores in-frame clones only, minus some. The table records tens of thousands of clones, around nine tenths of them present only once. The CDR3 is 15 residues long. The ends were cut back, 0 bases at V and 0 bases at J, with 6 bases in the middle. CDR1 and CDR2 (germline): SEHNR, FQNEAQ (reference sequence). The V call is TRBV7-9, the J call TRBJ2-1, with D unclear. The sequence was collected from a female donor with multiple sclerosis, enrolled in a pregnancy study. The sequences come from peripheral blood, collected in the third trimester of pregnancy. The CDR3 sequence is CASSLARSSYNEQFF. The CDR3 bases are TGTGCCAGCAGCTTAGCGAGAAGCTCCTACAATGAGCAGTTCTTC.